This T cell receptor beta chain was found in a study of regulatory T cells in long-lasting Graves disease (dated by TCRdb to about 2021). Some background on the complete study: To count as having persistent Graves' disease, a patient had to have received antithyroid drug treatment for over 5 years with TSH receptor autoantibodies remaining persistently positive. Persistent Graves' disease patients were compared with newly diagnosed Graves' disease patients by peripheral blood TCR sequencing and RNA sequencing. The study was conducted in China and was registered as a clinical trial. TCR sequencing covered about 13 persistent and 20 newly diagnosed Graves' disease patients, around 33 samples in total. In the clinical cohort, patients with persistent Graves' disease had used antithyroid drugs for an average of around 9.3 years.

The investigation overall reported the following: As a limitation, the authors acknowledged that the small sample size may reduce accuracy. The study examined only peripheral blood because the primary lesion, thyroid tissue, could not be accessed. Persistent disease showed preferential use of TRBV28, TRBJ1-2 and TRBJ2-5, whereas newly diagnosed disease favored TRBV20-1 and TRBJ2-1. Compared with newly diagnosed patients, patients with persistent Graves' disease had lower TCR Shannon entropy and fewer highly expanded clones, which suggests clonal expansion. Sequencing and analysis were restricted to the TCR beta chain. More public clonotypes were shared among persistent patients (roughly 2,700) than among newly diagnosed patients (966).

In the case of this clonotype: Its antigen is unknown. Qualities for individual bases were not recorded, and no much larger clone is one base off.

What this sample's time point label stands for: persistent/refractory GD, antithyroid drugs over 5 years with positive TRAb. For both TCR sequencing and RNA sequencing, RNA was extracted from PBMCs in TRIzol. Graves' disease was diagnosed according to American Thyroid Association guidelines. Patients for the study were recruited at an endocrinology department in Xi'an, China. From each patient, nine milliliters of peripheral blood was collected into an EDTA anticoagulant tube. Ficoll Paque Plus density gradient separation was used to isolate PBMCs, and no further T cell sorting was done. An Agilent 2100 Bioanalyzer and agarose gel were used to check RNA quality, while a NanoDrop 2000 measured RNA concentration. V loses 3 bases of germline sequence and J loses 1 base, and the interval between the two ends is 18 bases. Measured from the cysteine to the phenylalanine, the CDR3 is 17 residues long. The sequence is cut down to CDR3 DNA, 51 bases in frame from base 1. CDR1 and CDR2 (ENHRY, SYGVKD) derive from the germline V gene.

Library preparation used multiplex PCR. TCRdb lists the instrument as Illumina HiSeq 4000. iRepertoire HTBI primers and Arm-PCR amplification of CDR3 regions were used to construct TCR beta libraries. Gel purification was performed on PCR products prior to sequencing. From the authors' description of their analysis: A total of 60 to 80 TRBV and 14 TRBJ segments were identified across samples and were used for gene usage analysis of CDR3 amino acid clonotypes. COPE and FqMerger were used to merge the filtered high-quality paired reads into contigs. BLAST was used to align contigs to the IMGT TRBV, TRBD and TRBJ reference genes, and CDR3 was defined following IMGT. Highly expanded clones were defined as clonotypes with a frequency above 0.1%. Shannon entropy served as the measure of repertoire diversity, while the Gini coefficient captured V-J evenness. A clonotype was considered public if more than one individual shared it. TCRdb redid the processing of the public reads, applying fastp at Q25 and MiXCR, and retained in-frame beta chains. Every distinct CDR3 protein forms one entry, paired with its most common genes and DNA. TCRdb assigned the V and J calls; the authors' analysis was not used. The sample contains 500,000 to 700,000 distinct CDR3 sequences, approximately 29% of them found a single time. Clones ranked in the top ten supply about 40% of the sample.

Sequenced here: peripheral blood mononuclear cells (PBMCs), sampled when the disease was refractory, from a patient treated with antithyroid drugs. The chain links TRBV10-3 with TRBJ2-5; a tentative D match to TRBD2 spans 6 bases. This TCR came from a female donor with Graves disease. CDR3 reads: CAISDPPSSGTQETQYF. The sequenced DNA: TGTGCCATCAGTGATCCACCGAGTAGCGGAACCCAAGAGACCCAGTACTTC.